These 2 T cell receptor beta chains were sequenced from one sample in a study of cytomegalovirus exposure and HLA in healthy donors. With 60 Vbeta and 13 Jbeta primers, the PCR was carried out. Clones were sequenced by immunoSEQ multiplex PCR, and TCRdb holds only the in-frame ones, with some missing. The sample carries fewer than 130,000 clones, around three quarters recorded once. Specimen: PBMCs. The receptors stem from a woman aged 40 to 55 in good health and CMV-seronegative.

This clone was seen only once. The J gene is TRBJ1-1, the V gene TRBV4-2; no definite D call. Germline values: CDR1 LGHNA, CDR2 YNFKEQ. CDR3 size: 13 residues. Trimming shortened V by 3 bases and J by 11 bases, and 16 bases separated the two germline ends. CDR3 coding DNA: TGTGCCAGCAGCCAGGCCAACGCGGTCGGCGCTTTCTTT. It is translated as CASSQANAVGAFF.

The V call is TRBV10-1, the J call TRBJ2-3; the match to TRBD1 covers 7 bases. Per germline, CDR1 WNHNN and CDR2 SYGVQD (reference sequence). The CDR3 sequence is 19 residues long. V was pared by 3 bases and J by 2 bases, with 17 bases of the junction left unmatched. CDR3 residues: CASSDDPDTGDSLTDTQYF. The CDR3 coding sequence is TGCGCCAGCAGTGACGACCCCGACACTGGGGACAGTCTCACAGATACGCAGTATTTT.